The entry below describes one T cell receptor (beta chain). Its antigen is undetermined. TCRdb's copy holds only in-frame clones and misses some; the assay was immunoSEQ multiplex PCR. The data show 68,000 or so clones, 84% seen once. The data derive from a study of OX40 agonist ivuxolimab in advanced cancers. General observations from the study: At doses 0.1 to 3.0 mg/kg, CD4+ and CD8+ clones expanded. Expanded peripheral T cell antigen specificity was not determined. Nonresponders, in some cases, also had low normalized T-cell clonal expansion.

Trimming shortened V by 5 bases and J by 2 bases, and 14 bases separated the two germline ends. The CDR3 consists of 15 residues. The V gene's germline CDR1 is MNHEY and CDR2 SVGAGI. The source material was CD4+ or CD8+ T cells sorted from blood, sampled in a trial of the OX40 agonist ivuxolimab. The rearrangement uses TRBV6-5 and TRBJ2-3; D may be TRBD1 (6 bases). The source is an adult with an advanced solid tumor such as melanoma, head and neck, liver or kidney cancer. The CDR3 coding sequence is TGTGCCAGCAGTCTTGGACAGCCCATCACAGATACGCAGTATTTT. It translates to CASSLGQPITDTQYF.